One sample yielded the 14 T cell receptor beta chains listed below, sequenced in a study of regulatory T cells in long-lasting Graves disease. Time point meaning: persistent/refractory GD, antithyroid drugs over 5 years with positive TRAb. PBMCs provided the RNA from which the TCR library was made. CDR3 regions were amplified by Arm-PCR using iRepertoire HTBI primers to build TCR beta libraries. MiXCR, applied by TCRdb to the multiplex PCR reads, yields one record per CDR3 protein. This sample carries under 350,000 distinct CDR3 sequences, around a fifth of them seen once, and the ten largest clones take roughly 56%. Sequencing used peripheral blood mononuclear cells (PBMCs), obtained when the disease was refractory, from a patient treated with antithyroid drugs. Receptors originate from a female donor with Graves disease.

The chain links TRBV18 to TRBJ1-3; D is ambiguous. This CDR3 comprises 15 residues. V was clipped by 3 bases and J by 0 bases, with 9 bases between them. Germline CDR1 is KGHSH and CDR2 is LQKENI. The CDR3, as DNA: TGTGCCAGCTCACCGAATCAGGACTCTGGAAACACCATATATTTT. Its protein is CASSPNQDSGNTIYF.

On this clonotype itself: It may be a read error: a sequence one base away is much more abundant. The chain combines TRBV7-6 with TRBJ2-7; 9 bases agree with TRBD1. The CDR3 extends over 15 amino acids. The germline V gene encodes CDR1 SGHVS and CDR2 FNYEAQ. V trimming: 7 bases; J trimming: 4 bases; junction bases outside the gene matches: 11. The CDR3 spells CASNVLPGQGYEQYF. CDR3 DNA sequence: TGTGCCAGCAACGTACTCCCGGGACAGGGATACGAGCAGTACTTC.

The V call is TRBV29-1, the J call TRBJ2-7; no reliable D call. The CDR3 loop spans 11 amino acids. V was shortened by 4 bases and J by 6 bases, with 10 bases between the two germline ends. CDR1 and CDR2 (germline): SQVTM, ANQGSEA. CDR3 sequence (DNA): TGCAGCGTTGTCGGGCGCGGCGAGCAGTACTTC. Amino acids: CSVVGRGEQYF.

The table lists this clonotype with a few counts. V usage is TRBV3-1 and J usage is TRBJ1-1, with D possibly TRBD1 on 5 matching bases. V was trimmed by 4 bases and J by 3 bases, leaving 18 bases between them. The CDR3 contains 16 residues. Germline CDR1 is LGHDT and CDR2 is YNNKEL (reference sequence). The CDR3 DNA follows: TGTGCCAGCAGCCCACTCTGGGGGAAGAAGCACACTGAAGCTTTCTTT. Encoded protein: CASSPLWGKKHTEAFF.

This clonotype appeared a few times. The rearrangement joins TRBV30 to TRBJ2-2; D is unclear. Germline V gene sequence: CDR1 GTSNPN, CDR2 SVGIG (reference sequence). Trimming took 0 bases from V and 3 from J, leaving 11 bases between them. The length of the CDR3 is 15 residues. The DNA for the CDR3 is TGTGCCTGGAGTGTACGCCAGCGCTACACCGGGGAGCTGTTTTTT. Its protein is CAWSVRQRYTGELFF.

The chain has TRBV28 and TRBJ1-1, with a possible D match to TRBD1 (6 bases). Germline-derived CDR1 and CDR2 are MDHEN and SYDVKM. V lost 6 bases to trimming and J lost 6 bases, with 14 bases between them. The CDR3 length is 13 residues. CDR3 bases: TGTGCCAGCAGCCCAACAGGGTCCTCTGAAGCTTTCTTT. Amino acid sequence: CASSPTGSSEAFF.

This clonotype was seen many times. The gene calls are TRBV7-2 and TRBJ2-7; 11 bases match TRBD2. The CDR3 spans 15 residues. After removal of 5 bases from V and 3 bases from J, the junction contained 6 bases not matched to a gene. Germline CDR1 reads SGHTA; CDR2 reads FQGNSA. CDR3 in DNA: TGTGCCAGCAGCCTACTAGCGGGAGCGTTCTACGAGCAGTACTTC. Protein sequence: CASSLLAGAFYEQYF.

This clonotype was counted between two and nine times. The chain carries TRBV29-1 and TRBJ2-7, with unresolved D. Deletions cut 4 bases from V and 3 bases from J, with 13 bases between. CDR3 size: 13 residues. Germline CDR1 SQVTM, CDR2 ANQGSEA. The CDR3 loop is CSVGPSGNYEQYF. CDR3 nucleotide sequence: TGCAGCGTTGGCCCCAGTGGGAACTACGAGCAGTACTTC.

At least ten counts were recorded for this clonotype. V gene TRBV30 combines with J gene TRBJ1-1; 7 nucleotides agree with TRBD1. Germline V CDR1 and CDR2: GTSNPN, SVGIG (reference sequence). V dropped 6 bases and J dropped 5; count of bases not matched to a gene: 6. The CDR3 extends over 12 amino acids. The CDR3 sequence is CACSTGVTEAFF. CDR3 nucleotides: TGTGCCTGTTCCACAGGGGTGACTGAAGCTTTCTTT.

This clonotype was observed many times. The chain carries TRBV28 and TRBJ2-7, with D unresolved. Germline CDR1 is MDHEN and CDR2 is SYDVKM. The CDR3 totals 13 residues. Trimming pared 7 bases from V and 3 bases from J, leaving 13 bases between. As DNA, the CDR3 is TGTGCCAGCACATCGGCAGATTTCTACGAGCAGTACTTC. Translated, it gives CASTSADFYEQYF. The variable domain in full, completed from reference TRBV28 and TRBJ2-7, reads DVKVTQSSRYLVKRTGEKVFLECVQDMDHENMFWYRQDPGLGLRLIYFSYDVKMKEKGDIPEGYSVSREKKERFSLILESASTNQTSMYLCASTSADFYEQYFGPGTRLTVT.

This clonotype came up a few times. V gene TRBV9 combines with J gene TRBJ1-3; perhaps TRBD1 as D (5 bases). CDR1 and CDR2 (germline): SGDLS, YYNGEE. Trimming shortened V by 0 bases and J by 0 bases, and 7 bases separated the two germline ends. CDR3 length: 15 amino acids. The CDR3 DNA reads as TGTGCCAGCAGCGTAGCAGGGTACTCTGGAAACACCATATATTTT. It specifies CASSVAGYSGNTIYF.

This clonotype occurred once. Written as DNA, the CDR3 is TGTGCCAGCAGCCAACTGGACCTCAATCAGCCCCAGCATTTT. It specifies CASSQLDLNQPQHF. J is TRBJ1-5 and V is TRBV6-2 or TRBV6-3, with D unresolved. Germline V gives CDR1 MNHEY, CDR2 SVGEGT. V was clipped by 6 bases and J by 3 bases, with 12 bases between them. CDR3 length: 14 residues.

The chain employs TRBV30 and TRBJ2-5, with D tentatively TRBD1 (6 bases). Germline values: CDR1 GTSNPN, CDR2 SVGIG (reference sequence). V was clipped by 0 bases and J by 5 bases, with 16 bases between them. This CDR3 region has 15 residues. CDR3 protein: CAWSVLLAGVETQYF. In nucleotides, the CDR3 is TGTGCCTGGAGTGTACTGTTGGCAGGGGTGGAGACCCAGTACTTC.

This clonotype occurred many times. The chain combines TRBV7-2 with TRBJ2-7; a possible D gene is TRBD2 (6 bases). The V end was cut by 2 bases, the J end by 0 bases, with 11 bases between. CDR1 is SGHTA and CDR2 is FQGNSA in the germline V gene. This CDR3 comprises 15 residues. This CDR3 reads CASSLYQGGSYEQYF. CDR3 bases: TGTGCCAGCAGCTTATATCAGGGAGGCTCCTACGAGCAGTACTTC.